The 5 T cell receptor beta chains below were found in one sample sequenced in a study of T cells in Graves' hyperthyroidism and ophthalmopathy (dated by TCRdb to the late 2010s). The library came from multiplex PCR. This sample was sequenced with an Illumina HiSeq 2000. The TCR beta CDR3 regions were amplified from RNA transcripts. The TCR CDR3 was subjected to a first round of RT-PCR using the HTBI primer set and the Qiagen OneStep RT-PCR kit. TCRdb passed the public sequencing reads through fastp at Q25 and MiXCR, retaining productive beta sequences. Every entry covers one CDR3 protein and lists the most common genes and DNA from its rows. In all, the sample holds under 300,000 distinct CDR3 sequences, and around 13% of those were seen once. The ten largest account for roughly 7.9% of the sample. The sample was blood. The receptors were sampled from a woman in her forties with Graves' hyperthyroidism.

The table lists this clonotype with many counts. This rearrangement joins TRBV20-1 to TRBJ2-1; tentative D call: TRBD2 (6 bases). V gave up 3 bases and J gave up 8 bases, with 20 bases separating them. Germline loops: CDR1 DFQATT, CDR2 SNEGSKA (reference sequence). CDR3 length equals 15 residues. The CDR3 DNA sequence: TGCAGTGCTAGTTCCGAGACTAGAAATGGTGATGAGCAGTTCTTC. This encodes CSASSETRNGDEQFF.

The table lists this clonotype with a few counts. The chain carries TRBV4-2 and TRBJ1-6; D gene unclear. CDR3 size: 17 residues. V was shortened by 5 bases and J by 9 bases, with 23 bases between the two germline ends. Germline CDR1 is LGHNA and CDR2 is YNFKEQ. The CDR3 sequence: CASSLPIGGENRSPLHF. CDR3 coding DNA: TGTGCCAGCAGCTTACCCATAGGTGGCGAGAATCGTTCACCCCTCCACTTT.

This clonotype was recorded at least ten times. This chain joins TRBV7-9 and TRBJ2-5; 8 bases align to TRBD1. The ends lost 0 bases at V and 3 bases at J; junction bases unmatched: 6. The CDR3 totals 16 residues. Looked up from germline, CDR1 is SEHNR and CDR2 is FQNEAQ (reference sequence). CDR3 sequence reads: CASSLAGRGQEETQYF. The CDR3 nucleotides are TGTGCCAGCAGCTTAGCTGGCAGGGGGCAGGAAGAGACCCAGTACTTC.

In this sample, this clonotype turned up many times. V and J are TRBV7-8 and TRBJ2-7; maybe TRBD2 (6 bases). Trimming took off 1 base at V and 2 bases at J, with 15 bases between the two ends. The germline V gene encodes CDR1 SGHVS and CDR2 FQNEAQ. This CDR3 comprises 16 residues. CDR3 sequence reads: CASSLDGTALTYEQYF. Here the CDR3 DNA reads TGTGCCAGCAGCTTAGACGGGACTGCCTTAACCTACGAGCAGTACTTC.

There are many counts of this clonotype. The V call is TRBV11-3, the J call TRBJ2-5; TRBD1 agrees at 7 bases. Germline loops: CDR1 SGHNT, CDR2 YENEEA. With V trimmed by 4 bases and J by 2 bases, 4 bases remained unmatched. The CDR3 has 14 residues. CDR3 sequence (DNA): TGTGCCAGCAGCTCACGGGACAGTCAAGAGACCCAGTACTTC. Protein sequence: CASSSRDSQETQYF.